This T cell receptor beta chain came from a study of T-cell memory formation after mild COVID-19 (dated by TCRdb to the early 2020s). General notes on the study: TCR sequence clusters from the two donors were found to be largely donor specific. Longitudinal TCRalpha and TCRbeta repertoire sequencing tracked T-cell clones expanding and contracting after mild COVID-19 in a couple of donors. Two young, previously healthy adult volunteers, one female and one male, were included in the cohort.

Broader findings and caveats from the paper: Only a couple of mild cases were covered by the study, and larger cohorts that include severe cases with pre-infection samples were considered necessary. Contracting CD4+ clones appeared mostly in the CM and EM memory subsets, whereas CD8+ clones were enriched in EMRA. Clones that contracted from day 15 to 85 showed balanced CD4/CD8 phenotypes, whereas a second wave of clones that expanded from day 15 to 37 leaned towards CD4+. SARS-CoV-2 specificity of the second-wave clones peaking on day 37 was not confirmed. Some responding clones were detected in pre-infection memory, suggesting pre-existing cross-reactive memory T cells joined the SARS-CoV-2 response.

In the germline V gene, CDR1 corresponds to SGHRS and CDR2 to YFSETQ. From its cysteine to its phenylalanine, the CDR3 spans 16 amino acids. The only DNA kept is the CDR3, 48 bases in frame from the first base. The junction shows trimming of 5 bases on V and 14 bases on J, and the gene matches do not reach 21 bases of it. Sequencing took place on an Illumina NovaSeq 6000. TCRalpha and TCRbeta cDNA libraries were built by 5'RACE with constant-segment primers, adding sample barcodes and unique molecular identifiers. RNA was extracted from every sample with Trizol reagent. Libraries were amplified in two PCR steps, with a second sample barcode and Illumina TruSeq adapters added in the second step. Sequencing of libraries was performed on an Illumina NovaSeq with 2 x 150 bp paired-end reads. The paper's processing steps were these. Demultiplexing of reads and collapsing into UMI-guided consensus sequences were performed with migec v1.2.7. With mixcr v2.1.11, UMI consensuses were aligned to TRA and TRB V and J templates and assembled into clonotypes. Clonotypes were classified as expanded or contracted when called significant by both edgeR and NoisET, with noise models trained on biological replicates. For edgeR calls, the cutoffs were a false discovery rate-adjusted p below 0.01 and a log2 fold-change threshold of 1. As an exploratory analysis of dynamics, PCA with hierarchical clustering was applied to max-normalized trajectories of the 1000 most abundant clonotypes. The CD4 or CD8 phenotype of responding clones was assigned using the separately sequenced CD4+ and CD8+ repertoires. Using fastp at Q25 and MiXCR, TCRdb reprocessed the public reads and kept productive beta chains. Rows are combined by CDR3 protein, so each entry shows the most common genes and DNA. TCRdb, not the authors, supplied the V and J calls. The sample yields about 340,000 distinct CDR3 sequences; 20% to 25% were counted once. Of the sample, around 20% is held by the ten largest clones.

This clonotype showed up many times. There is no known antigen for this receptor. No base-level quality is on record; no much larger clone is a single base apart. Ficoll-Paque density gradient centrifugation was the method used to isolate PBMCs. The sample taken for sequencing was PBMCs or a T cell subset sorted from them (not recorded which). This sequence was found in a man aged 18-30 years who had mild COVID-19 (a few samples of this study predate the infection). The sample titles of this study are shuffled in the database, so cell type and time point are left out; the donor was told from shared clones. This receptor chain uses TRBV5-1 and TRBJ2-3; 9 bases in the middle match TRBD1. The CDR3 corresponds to CASSPSQGAQLISLYF. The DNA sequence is TGCGCCAGCAGTCCTTCACAGGGGGCCCAACTGATCAGTCTGTATTTT.